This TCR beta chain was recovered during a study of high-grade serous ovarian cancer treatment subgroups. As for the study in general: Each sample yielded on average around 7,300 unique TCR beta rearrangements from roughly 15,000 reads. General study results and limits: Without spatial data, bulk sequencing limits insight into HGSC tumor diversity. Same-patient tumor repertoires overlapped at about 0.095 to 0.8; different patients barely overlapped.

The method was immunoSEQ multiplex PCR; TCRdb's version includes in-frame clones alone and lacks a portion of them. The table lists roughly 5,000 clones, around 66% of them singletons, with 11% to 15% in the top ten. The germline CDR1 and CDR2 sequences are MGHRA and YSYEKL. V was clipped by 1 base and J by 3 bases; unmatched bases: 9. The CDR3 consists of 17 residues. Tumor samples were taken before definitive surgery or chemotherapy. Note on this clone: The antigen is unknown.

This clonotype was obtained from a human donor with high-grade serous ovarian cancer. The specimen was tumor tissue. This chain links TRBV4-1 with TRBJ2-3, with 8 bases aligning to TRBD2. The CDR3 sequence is CASSQGGAGGGTDTQYF. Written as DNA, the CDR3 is TGCGCCAGCAGCCAAGGGGGTGCGGGGGGCGGGACAGATACGCAGTATTTT.